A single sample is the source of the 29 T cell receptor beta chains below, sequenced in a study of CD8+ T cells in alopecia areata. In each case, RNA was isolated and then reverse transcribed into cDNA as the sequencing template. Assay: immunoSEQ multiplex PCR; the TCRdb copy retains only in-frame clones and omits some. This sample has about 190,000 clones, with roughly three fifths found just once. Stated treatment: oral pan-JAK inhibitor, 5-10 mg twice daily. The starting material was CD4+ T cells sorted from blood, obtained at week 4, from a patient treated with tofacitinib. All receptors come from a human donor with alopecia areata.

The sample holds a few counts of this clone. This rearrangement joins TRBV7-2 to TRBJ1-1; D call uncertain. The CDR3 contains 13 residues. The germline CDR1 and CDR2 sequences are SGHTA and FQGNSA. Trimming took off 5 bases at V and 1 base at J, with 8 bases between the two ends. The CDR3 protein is CASSAIKNTEAFF. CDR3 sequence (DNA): TGTGCCAGCAGCGCTATTAAGAACACTGAAGCTTTCTTT.

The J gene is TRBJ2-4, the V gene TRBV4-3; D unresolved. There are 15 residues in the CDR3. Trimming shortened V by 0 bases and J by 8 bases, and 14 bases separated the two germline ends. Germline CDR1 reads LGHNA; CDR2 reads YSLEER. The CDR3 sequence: CASSQEVGSRHIQYF. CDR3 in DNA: TGCGCCAGCAGCCAAGAGGTCGGAAGCCGGCACATTCAGTACTTC.

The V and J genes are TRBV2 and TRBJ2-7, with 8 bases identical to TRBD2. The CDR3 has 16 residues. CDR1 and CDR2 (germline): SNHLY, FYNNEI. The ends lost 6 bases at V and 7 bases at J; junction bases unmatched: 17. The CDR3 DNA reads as TGTGCCAGCAGGAGAGAACCCGGGACTAGGACGGGAGAGCAGTACTTC. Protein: CASRREPGTRTGEQYF.

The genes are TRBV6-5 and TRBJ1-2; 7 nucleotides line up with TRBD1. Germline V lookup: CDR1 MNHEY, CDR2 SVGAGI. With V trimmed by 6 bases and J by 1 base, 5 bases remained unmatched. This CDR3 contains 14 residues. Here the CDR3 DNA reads TGTGCCAGCAGCCGGGACAGCATTAACTATGGCTACACCTTC. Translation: CASSRDSINYGYTF.

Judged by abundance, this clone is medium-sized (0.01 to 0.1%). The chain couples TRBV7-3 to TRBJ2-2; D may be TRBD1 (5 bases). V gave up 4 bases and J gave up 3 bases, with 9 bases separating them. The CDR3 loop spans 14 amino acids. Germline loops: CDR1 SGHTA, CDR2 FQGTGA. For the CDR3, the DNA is TGTGCCAGCAGCTGGGGCGGCCACACCGGGGAGCTGTTTTTT. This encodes CASSWGGHTGELFF.

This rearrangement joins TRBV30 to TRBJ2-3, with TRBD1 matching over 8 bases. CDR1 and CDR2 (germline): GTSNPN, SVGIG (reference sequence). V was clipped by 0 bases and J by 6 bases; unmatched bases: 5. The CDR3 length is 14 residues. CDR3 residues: CAWSVRTGGDTQYF. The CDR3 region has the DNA TGTGCCTGGAGTGTACGAACAGGGGGGGATACGCAGTATTTT.

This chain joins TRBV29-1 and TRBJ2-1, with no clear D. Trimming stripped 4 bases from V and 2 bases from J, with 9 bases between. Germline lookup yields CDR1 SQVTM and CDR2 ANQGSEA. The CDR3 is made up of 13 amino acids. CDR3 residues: CSVGPKPYNEQFF. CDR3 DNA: TGCAGCGTTGGTCCTAAACCCTACAATGAGCAGTTCTTC.

CDR3: CASGGDTDTQYF. In nucleotides, the CDR3 is TGTGCCAGCGGCGGAGACACAGATACGCAGTATTTT. The gene calls are TRBV11-2 and TRBJ2-3, with unresolved D. Germline V gene data show CDR1 as SGHAT and CDR2 as FQNNGV. Trimming pared 8 bases from V and 2 bases from J, leaving 8 bases between. CDR3 size: 12 residues.

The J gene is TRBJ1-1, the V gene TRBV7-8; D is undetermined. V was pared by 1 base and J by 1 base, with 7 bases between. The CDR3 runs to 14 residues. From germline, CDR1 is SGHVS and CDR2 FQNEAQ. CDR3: CASSLVAGNTEAFF. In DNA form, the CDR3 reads TGTGCCAGCAGCTTAGTAGCCGGGAACACTGAAGCTTTCTTT.

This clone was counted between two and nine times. In DNA, the CDR3 is TGCAGCGTTGATATAGGGCAGGGCACAGATACGCAGTATTTT. This encodes CSVDIGQGTDTQYF. The chain uses TRBV29-1 and TRBJ2-3; no reliable D call. The germline V gene encodes CDR1 SQVTM and CDR2 ANQGSEA. Trimming removed 3 bases from V and 1 base from J, with 11 bases in between. CDR3 length equals 14 residues.

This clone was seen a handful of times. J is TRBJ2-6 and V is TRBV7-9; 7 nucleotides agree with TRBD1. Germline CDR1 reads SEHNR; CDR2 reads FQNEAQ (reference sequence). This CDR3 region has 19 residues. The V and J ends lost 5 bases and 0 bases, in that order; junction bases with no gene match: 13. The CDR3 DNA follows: TGTGCCAGCAGCACTAGGGGGCAGGTCTTATCCTCTGGGGCCAACGTCCTGACTTTC. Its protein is CASSTRGQVLSSGANVLTF. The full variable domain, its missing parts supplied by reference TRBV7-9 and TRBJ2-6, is DTGVSQNPRHKITKRGQNVTFRCDPISEHNRLYWYRQTLGQGPEFLTYFQNEAQLEKSRLLSDRFSAERPKGSFSTLEIQRTEQGDSAMYLCASSTRGQVLSSGANVLTFGAGSRLTVL.

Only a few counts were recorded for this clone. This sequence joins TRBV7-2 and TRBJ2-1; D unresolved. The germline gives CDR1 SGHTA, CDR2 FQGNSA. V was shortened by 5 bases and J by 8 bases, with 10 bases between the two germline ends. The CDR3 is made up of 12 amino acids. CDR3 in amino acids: CASSRISDEQFF. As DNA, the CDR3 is TGTGCCAGCAGCCGGATCAGCGATGAGCAGTTCTTC.

CDR3 protein: CSARAGGPDTQYF. CDR3 coding DNA: TGCAGCGCCAGAGCGGGAGGGCCAGATACGCAGTATTTT. The chain combines TRBV29-1 with TRBJ2-3, with 10 bases lining up with TRBD2. The ends lost 7 bases at V and 4 bases at J; junction bases unmatched: 5. CDR1 SQVTM and CDR2 ANQGSEA come from the germline V gene. CDR3 length equals 13 residues.

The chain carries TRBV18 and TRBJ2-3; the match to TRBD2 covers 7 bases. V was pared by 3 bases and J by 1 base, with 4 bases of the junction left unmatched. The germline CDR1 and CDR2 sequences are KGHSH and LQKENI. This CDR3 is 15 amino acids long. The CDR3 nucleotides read TGTGCCAGCTCACCGAACGGGAGGCGCACAGATACGCAGTATTTT. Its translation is CASSPNGRRTDTQYF.

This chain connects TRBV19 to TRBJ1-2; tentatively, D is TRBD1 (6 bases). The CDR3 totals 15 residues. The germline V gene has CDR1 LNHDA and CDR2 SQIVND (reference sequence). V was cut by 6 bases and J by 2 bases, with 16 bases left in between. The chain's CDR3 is CASSFRQVRNYGYTF. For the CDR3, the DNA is TGTGCCAGTAGCTTCCGACAGGTTCGAAACTATGGCTACACCTTC.

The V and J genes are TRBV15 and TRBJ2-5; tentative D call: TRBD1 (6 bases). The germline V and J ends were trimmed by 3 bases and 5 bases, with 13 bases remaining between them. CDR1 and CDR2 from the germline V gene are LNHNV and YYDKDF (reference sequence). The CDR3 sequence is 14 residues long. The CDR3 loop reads CATSSTRGRETQYF. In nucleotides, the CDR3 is TGTGCCACCAGCAGCACCAGGGGTAGGGAGACCCAGTACTTC.

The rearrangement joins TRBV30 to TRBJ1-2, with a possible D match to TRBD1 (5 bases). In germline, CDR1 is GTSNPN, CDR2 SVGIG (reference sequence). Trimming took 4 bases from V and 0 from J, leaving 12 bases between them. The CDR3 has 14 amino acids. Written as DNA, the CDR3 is TGTGCCTGGACCCGGGGCGGCACTAACTATGGCTACACCTTC. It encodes CAWTRGGTNYGYTF.

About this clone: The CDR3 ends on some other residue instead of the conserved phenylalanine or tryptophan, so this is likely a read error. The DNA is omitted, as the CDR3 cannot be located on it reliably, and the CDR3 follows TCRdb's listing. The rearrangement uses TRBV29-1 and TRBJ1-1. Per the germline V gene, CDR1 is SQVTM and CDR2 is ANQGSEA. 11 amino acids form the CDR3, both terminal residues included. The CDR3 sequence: CSVAGQRLVLS.

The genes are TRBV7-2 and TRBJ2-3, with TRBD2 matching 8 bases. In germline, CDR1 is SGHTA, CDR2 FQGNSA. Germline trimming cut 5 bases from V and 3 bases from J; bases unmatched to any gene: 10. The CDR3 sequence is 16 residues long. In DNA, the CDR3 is TGTGCCAGCAGCCCTGGGGTAGCGGGACATACAGATACGCAGTATTTT. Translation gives CASSPGVAGHTDTQYF.

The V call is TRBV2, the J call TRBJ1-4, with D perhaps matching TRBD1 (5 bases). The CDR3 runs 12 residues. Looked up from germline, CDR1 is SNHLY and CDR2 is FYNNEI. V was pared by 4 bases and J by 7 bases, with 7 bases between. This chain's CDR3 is CASSGQIEKLFF. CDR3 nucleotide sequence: TGTGCCAGCAGTGGACAGATTGAAAAACTGTTTTTT.

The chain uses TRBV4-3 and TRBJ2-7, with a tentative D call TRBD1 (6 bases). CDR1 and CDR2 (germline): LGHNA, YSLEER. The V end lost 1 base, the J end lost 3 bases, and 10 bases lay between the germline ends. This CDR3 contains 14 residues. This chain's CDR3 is CASSQVLGGYEQYF. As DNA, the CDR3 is TGCGCCAGCAGCCAAGTACTAGGGGGCTACGAGCAGTACTTC.

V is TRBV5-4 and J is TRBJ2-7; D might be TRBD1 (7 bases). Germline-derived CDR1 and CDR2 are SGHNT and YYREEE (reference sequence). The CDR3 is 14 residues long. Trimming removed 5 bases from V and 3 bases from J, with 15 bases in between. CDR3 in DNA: TGTGCCAGCAGGCCTGCGGGACAGCACTACGAGCAGTACTTC. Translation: CASRPAGQHYEQYF.

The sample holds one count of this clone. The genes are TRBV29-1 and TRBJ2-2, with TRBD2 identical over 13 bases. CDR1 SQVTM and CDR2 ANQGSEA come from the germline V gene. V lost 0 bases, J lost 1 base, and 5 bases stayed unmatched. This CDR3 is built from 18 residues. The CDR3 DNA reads TGCAGCGTTGAAGATAGAACTAGCGGGAGGGGGAACACCGGGGAGCTGTTTTTT. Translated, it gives CSVEDRTSGRGNTGELFF.

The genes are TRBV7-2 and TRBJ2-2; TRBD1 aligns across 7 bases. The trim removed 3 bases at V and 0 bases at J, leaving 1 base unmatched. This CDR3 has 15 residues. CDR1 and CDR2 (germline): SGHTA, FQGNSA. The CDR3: CASSFQGANTGELFF. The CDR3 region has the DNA TGTGCCAGCAGCTTCCAGGGGGCGAACACCGGGGAGCTGTTTTTT.

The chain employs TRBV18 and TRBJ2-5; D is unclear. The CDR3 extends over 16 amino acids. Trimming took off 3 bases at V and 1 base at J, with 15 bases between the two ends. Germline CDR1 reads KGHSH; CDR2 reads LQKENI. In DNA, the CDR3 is TGTGCCAGCTCACCCCCCCGGCTCGCGGCCCAAGAGACCCAGTACTTC. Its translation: CASSPPRLAAQETQYF.

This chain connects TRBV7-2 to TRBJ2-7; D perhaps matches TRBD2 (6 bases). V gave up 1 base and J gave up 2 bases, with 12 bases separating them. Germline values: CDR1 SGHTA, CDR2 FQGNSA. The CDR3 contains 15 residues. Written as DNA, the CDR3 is TGTGCCAGCAGCTTAGTAACGGGAGTTCCCTACGAGCAGTACTTC. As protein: CASSLVTGVPYEQYF.

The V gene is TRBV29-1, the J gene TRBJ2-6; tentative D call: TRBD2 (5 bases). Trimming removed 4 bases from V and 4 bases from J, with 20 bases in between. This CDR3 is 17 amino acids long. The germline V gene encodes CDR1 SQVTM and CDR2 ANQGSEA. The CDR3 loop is CSVALRGLSTGANVLTF. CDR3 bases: TGCAGCGTTGCTCTTCGTGGACTTTCAACGGGGGCCAACGTCCTGACTTTC.

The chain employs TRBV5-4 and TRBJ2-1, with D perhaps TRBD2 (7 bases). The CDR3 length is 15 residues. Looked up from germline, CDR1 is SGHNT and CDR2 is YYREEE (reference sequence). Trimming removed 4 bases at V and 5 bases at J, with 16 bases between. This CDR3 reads CASSREGGVHNEQFF. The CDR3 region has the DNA TGTGCCAGCAGCCGTGAGGGGGGGGTCCACAATGAGCAGTTCTTC.

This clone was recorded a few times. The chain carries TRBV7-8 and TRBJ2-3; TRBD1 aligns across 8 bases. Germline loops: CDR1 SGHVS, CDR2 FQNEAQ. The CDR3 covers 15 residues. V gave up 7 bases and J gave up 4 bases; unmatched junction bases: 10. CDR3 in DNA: TGTGCCAGCAATAGGGCAGGGGGCGCCGCAGATACGCAGTATTTT. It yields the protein CASNRAGGAADTQYF.